Sequencing of this T cell receptor beta chain was carried out in a study of blood T cell repertoires in COVID-19. At the level of the study: Samples taken during acute and convalescent COVID-19 were collected in the United States, Italy and Spain. In each case, the material was cDNA or gDNA derived from T cells, B-cell-depleted T cells, or PBMCs.

Between the trimmed V and J ends, which lost 4 bases and 8 bases, there was a span of 15 bases. From germline, CDR1 is MNHNY and CDR2 SVGAGI (reference sequence). CDR3 size: 14 residues. Per the study methods: Estimation of nucleated cell counts relied on the amplification of reference gene primers. Only in-frame clones appear in the TCRdb table, and some are missing; sequencing was by immunoSEQ multiplex PCR. That table furnishes V, J and clone size, whereas the DNA furnished D and trimming. The sample includes 100,000 to 150,000 clones, about four fifths of them seen just once. V gene TRBV6-6 combines with J gene TRBJ1-5; D is unresolved. The source is a woman aged 25 to 39 who had recovered from COVID-19. Sequencing was carried out using peripheral blood. This chain's CDR3 is CASSSEGGLKPQHF. DNA of the CDR3: TGTGCCAGCAGTTCTGAGGGAGGTCTGAAGCCCCAGCATTTT.